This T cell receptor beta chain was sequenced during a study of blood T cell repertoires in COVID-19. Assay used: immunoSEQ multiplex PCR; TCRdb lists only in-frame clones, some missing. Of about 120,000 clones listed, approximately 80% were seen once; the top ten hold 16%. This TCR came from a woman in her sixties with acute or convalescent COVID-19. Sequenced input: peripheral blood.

The CDR3 spells CASSVAPGYNSPLHF. The CDR3 region has the DNA TGTGCCAGCAGCGTAGCCCCAGGTTATAATTCACCCCTCCACTTT. This chain links TRBV9 with TRBJ1-6; D gene unclear. The CDR3 is made up of 15 amino acids. V dropped 0 bases and J dropped 4 bases, with 8 bases sitting between them. Germline values: CDR1 SGDLS, CDR2 YYNGEE.